Listed below are T cell receptor beta chains from one sample, sequenced in a study of blood T cell repertoires in COVID-19. TCRdb keeps only in-frame clones here, not all; method: immunoSEQ multiplex PCR. The sample contains 200,000 to 300,000 clones, 80% to 90% of which appear only once. The sample taken for sequencing was peripheral blood. The receptor set was obtained from a middle-aged man with acute or convalescent COVID-19. Each CDR3 is given with its conserved first and last residue. The order of the fields is D gene, J gene, clone size, V gene, CDR3 protein, CDR3 DNA. A D gene is named only where the DNA matches it firmly. Expanded clones get a size class; other rows say once, few or many, or leave the size out.

>NA|TRBJ1-2|few|TRBV10-3
CAINPGAPSYGYTF
TGTGCCATCAACCCAGGGGCCCCCTCCTATGGCTACACCTTC
>NA|TRBJ1-5|NA|TRBV6-5
CASRGGGEKHQHF
TGTGCCAGCAGGGGAGGCGGGGAAAAACACCAGCATTTT
>TRBD1|TRBJ2-2|NA|TRBV19
CASSIEDRNYNTGELFF
TGTGCCAGTAGTATAGAGGACAGGAACTACAACACCGGGGAGCTGTTTTTT
>NA|TRBJ2-1|NA|TRBV27
CASSFGGFGHNEQFF
TGTGCCAGCAGTTTTGGAGGATTCGGGCACAATGAGCAGTTCTTC
>TRBD1|TRBJ1-2|NA|TRBV18
CASSPSGQYYGYTF
TGTGCCAGCTCGCCCTCGGGACAGTACTATGGCTACACCTTC
>NA|TRBJ1-5|once|TRBV5-5
CASSFSGDSNQPQHF
TGTGCCAGCAGCTTCTCGGGGGATAGCAATCAGCCCCAGCATTTT
>TRBD1|TRBJ2-5|NA|TRBV5-1
CASSLGTGDMETQYF
TGCGCCAGCAGCTTGGGGACAGGGGATATGGAGACCCAGTACTTC
>TRBD1|TRBJ2-7|NA|TRBV19
CASRIQGTATYEQYF
TGTGCCAGTAGGATACAAGGGACAGCAACCTACGAGCAGTACTTC
>NA|TRBJ2-1|NA|TRBV7-6
CASSLTGSYNEQFF
TGTGCCAGCAGCCTAACCGGGAGCTACAATGAGCAGTTCTTC
>TRBD2|TRBJ2-6|NA|TRBV7-2
CASSYPRSGSSGANVLTF
TGTGCCAGCAGCTACCCTAGGAGCGGGAGCTCTGGGGCCAACGTCCTGACTTTC
>NA|TRBJ2-7|NA|TRBV9
CASSVAVASYEQYF
TGTGCCAGCAGCGTGGCGGTGGCGTCCTACGAGCAGTACTTC
>TRBD1|TRBJ1-4|NA|TRBV5-1
CASSLVGQGVVEKLFF
TGCGCCAGCAGCTTGGTTGGACAGGGGGTCGTAGAAAAACTGTTTTTT
>NA|TRBJ2-5|NA|TRBV3-1/TRBV3-2
CASSPGTVRLETQYF
TGTGCCAGCAGCCCCGGGACTGTTCGACTGGAGACCCAGTACTTC
>TRBD1|TRBJ1-5|NA|TRBV2
CASRLDRVHQPQHF
TGTGCCAGCAGACTCGACAGGGTCCATCAGCCCCAGCATTTT
>NA|TRBJ1-5|NA|TRBV9
CASTRSGDSNQPQHF
TGTGCCAGCACCAGGTCAGGGGACAGCAATCAGCCCCAGCATTTT
>TRBD1|TRBJ2-5|NA|TRBV28
CASYRQGFGETQYF
TGTGCCAGCTACCGACAGGGTTTTGGAGAGACCCAGTACTTC
>TRBD1|TRBJ1-1|NA|TRBV27
CASSSPGTGKGEAFF
TGTGCCAGCAGTTCTCCCGGGACAGGTAAGGGTGAAGCTTTCTTT
>TRBD2|TRBJ2-5|NA|TRBV6-2/TRBV6-3
CASSYYLAGGLGETQYF
TGTGCCAGCAGTTACTATCTAGCGGGAGGTCTTGGGGAGACCCAGTACTTC
>TRBD2|TRBJ2-1|NA|TRBV9
CASSASGGPPDDEQFF
TGTGCCAGCAGCGCATCGGGGGGACCTCCCGACGATGAGCAGTTCTTC
>NA|TRBJ1-1|NA|TRBV19
CASSGQYTEAFF
TGTGCCAGTAGCGGACAGTACACTGAAGCTTTCTTT
>NA|TRBJ1-1|once|TRBV3-1/TRBV3-2
CASSRDSAGTEAFF
TGTGCCAGCAGCCGCGACAGCGCGGGGACTGAAGCTTTCTTT
>TRBD1|TRBJ1-4|NA|TRBV18
CASSPDRRNEKLFF
TGTGCCAGCTCACCGGACAGGAGAAATGAAAAACTGTTTTTT
>NA|TRBJ1-3|NA|TRBV19
CASSIGAGSSSGNTIYF
TGTGCCAGTAGTATAGGGGCAGGTTCCAGCTCTGGAAACACCATATATTTT